A selection of T cell receptor beta chains follows, all from one sample in a study of blood T cells in healthy people across ages. TCRdb analysed the 5' RACE reads with MiXCR anew, one entry per CDR3 protein. The sample records around 1,500,000 distinct CDR3 sequences, 28% being singletons. Sequencing was performed on blood. The receptors come from a woman in her 30s in good health. The CDR3 runs from the conserved cysteine through the conserved F or W. D genes are given only for firm matches. The listing skips clone size in some rows; elsewhere it reads once, few, many or a size class.

J,D,V,size,CDR3,DNA
TRBJ2-1,.,TRBV24-1,many,CATSDPASVGDNEQFF,TGTGCCACCAGTGATCCCGCGTCTGTGGGTGACAATGAGCAGTTCTTC
TRBJ2-7,TRBD1,TRBV11-2,few,CASSARRDRDYEQYF,TGTGCCAGCAGCGCGCGCCGGGACAGGGATTACGAGCAGTACTTC
TRBJ2-3,.,TRBV5-1,many,CASSLPGDTQYF,TGTGCCAGCAGCTTACCCGGAGATACGCAGTATTTT
TRBJ2-1,.,TRBV12-3/TRBV12-4,many,CASSLRVNNEQFF,TGTGCCAGCAGTTTACGGGTTAACAATGAGCAGTTCTTC
TRBJ2-1,.,TRBV12-3/TRBV12-4,.,CASSSGRAAGNGQFF,TGTGCCAGCAGTTCCGGACGGGCCGCAGGTAATGGGCAGTTCTTC
TRBJ2-3,.,TRBV20-1,.,CSARDLGGSDTQYF,TGCAGTGCTAGAGACTTGGGGGGATCCGATACGCAGTATTTT
TRBJ1-1,.,TRBV27,.,CASSPSGITEAFF,TGTGCCAGCAGTCCGTCCGGAATAACAGAAGCTTTCTTT
TRBJ1-1,.,TRBV5-1,.,CASRRLTGYTEAFF,TGCGCCAGCAGGCGGCTAACAGGGTACACTGAAGCTTTCTTT
TRBJ2-3,.,TRBV7-9,few,CASSLRGIADTQYF,TGTGCCAGCAGCTTACGTGGAATCGCAGATACGCAGTATTTT
TRBJ2-7,.,TRBV4-2,few,CASSSGGTDYIYEQYF,TGTGCCAGCAGCTCCGGTGGGACCGACTATATCTACGAGCAGTACTTC
TRBJ2-1,.,TRBV7-2,many,CASSLRGGANNEQFF,TGTGCCAGCAGCCTCAGGGGCGGGGCCAACAATGAGCAGTTCTTC
TRBJ2-7,.,TRBV29-1,many,CSAFSDSYEQYF,TGCAGCGCTTTCTCGGACAGCTACGAGCAGTACTTC
TRBJ1-6,TRBD1,TRBV5-1,.,CARADRGLYNSPLHF,TGCGCCAGGGCGGACAGGGGGCTCTATAATTCACCCCTCCACTTT
TRBJ2-3,.,TRBV5-6,.,CASSPGLATNTQYF,TGTGCCAGCAGCCCGGGACTGGCCACAAATACGCAGTATTTT
TRBJ2-1,.,TRBV5-5,.,CASSPGNRKGWEQFF,TGTGCCAGCAGCCCGGGGAACAGAAAGGGCTGGGAGCAGTTCTTC
TRBJ2-3,.,TRBV12-3/TRBV12-4,once,CASSLIPGTDTQYF,TGTGCCAGCAGTTTAATCCCGGGGACAGATACGCAGTATTTT
TRBJ2-7,.,TRBV7-9,many,CASSLSGLAYEQYF,TGTGCCAGCAGCTTATCCGGGTTGGCCTACGAGCAGTACTTC
TRBJ2-5,.,TRBV15,.,CATSRGWRDEQYF,TGTGCCACCAGCAGAGGATGGCGGGATGAGCAGTACTTC
TRBJ1-3,.,TRBV29-1,few,CSVVWGSGNTIYF,TGCAGCGTTGTTTGGGGCTCTGGAAACACCATATATTTT
TRBJ2-3,.,TRBV14,.,CASSQDLGGDTQYF,TGTGCCAGCAGCCAAGATCTCGGTGGAGATACGCAGTATTTT
TRBJ1-5,.,TRBV4-3,many,CASSQDSSINQPQHF,TGCGCCAGCAGCCAAGATTCCAGTATTAATCAGCCCCAGCATTTT
TRBJ1-1,TRBD1,TRBV20-1,.,CSARKQGVAFF,TGCAGTGCTAGAAAACAGGGGGTTGCTTTCTTT